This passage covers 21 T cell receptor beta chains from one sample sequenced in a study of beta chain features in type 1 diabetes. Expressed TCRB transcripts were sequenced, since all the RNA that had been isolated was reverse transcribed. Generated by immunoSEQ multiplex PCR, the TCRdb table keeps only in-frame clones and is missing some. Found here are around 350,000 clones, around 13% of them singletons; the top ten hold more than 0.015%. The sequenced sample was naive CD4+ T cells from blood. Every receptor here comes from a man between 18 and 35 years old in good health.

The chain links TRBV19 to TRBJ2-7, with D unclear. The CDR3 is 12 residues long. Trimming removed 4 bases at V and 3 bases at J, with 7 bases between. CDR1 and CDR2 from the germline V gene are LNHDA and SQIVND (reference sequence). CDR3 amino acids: CASSNRSYEQYF. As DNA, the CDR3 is TGTGCCAGTAGTAATCGCAGCTACGAGCAGTACTTC.

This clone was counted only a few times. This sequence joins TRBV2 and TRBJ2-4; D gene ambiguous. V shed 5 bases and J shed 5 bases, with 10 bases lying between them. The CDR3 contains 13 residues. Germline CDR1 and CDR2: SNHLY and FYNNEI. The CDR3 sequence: CASSSDTQNIQYF. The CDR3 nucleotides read TGTGCCAGCAGTTCCGACACCCAAAACATTCAGTACTTC.

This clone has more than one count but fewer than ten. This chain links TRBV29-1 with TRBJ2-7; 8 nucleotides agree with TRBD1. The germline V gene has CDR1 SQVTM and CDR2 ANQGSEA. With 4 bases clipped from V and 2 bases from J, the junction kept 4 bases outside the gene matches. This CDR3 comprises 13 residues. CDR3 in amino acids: CSVGVTGAYEQYF. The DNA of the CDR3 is TGCAGCGTTGGGGTGACAGGGGCCTACGAGCAGTACTTC.

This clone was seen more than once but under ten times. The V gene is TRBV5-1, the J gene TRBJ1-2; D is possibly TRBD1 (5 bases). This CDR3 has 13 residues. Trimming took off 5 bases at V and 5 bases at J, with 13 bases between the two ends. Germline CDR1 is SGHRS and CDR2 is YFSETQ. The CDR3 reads CASRSGTDYGYTF. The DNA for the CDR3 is TGCGCCAGCAGGAGCGGGACGGATTATGGCTACACCTTC.

CDR3 sequence (DNA): TGCGCCAGCAAGGGCGGGGGTCAAACAGCCGAGCAGTTCTTC. This encodes CASKGGGQTAEQFF. The chain uses TRBV5-1 and TRBJ2-1; the match to TRBD2 covers 7 bases. Germline CDR1 SGHRS, CDR2 YFSETQ. This CDR3 is built from 14 residues. V shed 6 bases and J 10 bases; nucleotides not matched to a gene: 13.

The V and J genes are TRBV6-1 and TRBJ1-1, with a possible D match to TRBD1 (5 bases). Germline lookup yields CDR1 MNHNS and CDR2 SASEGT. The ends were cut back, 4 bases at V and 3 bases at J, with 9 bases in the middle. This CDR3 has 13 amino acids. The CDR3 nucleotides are TGTGCCAGCAGTGTCCGGGGGGACACTGAAGCTTTCTTT. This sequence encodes CASSVRGDTEAFF.

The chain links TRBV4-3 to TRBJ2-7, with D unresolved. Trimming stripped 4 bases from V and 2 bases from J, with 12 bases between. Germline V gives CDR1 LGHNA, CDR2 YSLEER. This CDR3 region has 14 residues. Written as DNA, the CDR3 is TGCGCCAGCAGCCGAGAGCACAGTACCTACGAGCAGTACTTC. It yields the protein CASSREHSTYEQYF.

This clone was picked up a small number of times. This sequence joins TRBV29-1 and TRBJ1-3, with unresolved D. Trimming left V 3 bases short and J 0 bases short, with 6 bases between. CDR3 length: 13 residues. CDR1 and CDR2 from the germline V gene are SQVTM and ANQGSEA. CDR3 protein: CSVEESSGNTIYF. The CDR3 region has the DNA TGCAGCGTTGAGGAGAGCTCTGGAAACACCATATATTTT. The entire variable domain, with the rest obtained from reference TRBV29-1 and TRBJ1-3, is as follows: SAVISQKPSRDICQRGTSLTIQCQVDSQVTMMFWYRQQPGQSLTLIATANQGSEATYESGFVIDKFPISRPNLTFSTLTVSNMSPEDSSIYLCSVEESSGNTIYFGEGSWLTVV.

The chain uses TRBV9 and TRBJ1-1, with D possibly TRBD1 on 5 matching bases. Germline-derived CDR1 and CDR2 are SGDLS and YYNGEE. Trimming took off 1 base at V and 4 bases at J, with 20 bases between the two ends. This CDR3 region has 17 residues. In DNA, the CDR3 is TGTGCCAGCAGCGTATCCCCCCAAGGGGCGGGATTCACTGAAGCTTTCTTT. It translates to CASSVSPQGAGFTEAFF.

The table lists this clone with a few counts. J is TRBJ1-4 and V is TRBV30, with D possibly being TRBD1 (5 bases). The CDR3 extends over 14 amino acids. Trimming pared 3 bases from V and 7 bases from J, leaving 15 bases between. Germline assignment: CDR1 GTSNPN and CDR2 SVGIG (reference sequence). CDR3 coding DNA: TGTGCCTGGAGGCGTGGGGGGGTGGGTGAAAAACTGTTTTTT. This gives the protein CAWRRGGVGEKLFF.

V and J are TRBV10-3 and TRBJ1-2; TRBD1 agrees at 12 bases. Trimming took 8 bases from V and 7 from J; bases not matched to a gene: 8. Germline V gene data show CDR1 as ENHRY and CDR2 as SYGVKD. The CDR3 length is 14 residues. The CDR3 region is CAIRGGQGAVGYTF. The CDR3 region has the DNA TGTGCCATCCGGGGGGGACAGGGGGCGGTTGGCTACACCTTC.

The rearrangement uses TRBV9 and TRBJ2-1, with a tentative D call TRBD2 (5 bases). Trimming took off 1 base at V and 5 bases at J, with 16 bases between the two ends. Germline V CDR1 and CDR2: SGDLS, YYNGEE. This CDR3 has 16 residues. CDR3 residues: CASSVMASPKDNEQFF. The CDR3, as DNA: TGTGCCAGCAGCGTAATGGCTAGCCCTAAAGACAATGAGCAGTTCTTC.

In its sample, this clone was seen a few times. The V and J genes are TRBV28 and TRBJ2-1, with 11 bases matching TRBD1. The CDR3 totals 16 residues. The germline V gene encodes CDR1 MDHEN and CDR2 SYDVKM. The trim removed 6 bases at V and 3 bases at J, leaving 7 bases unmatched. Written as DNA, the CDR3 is TGTGCCAGCAGGTCCGACGGGACAGGGGGCTACAATGAGCAGTTCTTC. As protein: CASRSDGTGGYNEQFF.

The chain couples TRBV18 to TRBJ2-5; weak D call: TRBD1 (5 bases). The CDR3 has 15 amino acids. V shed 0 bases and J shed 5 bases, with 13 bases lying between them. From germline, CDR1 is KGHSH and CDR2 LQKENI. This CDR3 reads CASSPPLGAVETQYF. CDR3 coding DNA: TGTGCCAGCTCACCACCGCTTGGGGCGGTGGAGACCCAGTACTTC.

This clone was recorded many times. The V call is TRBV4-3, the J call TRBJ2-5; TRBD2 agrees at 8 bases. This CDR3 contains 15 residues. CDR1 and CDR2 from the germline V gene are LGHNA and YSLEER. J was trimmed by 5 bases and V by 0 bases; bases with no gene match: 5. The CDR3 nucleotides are TGCGCCAGCAGCCAAGATCGGGCTAGCGGGGAGACCCAGTACTTC. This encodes CASSQDRASGETQYF.

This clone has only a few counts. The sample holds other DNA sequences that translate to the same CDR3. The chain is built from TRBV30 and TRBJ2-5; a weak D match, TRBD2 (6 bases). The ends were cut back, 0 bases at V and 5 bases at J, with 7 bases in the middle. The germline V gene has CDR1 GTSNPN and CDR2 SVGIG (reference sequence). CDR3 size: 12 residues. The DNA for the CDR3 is TGTGCCTGGAGTGTCGGGGGTGAGACCCAGTACTTC. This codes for CAWSVGGETQYF.

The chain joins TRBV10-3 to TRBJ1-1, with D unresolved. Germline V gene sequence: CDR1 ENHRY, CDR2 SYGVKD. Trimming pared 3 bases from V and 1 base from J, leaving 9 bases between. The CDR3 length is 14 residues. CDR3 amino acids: CAISDSQKNTEAFF. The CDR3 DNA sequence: TGTGCCATCAGTGACTCACAGAAGAACACTGAAGCTTTCTTT.

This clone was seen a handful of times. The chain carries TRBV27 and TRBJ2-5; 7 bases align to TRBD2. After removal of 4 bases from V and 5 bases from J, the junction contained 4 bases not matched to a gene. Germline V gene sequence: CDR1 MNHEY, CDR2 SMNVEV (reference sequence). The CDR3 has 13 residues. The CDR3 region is CASSWRERETQYF. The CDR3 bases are TGTGCCAGCAGTTGGCGGGAGCGGGAGACCCAGTACTTC.

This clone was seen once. DNA of the CDR3: TGTGCCAGCAGCTTAGAGGGAGCCTCTGAAGTCCTGACTTTC. It encodes CASSLEGASEVLTF. V usage is TRBV7-3 and J usage is TRBJ2-6; a weak D match, TRBD2 (5 bases). The CDR3 covers 14 residues. Germline CDR1 SGHTA, CDR2 FQGTGA. Between the trimmed V and J ends, which lost 2 bases and 13 bases, there was a span of 15 bases.

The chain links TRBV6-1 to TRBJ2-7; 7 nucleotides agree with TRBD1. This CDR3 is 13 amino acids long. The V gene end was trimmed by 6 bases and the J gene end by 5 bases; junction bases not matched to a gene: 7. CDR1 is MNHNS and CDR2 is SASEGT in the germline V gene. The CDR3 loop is CASRRQGVHEQYF. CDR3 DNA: TGTGCCAGCAGGCGACAGGGAGTCCACGAGCAGTACTTC.

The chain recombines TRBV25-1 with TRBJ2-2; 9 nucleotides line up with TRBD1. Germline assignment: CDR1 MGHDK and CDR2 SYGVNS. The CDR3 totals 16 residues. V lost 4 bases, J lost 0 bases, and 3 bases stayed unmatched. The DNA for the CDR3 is TGTGCCAGCAGTGTGGACAGGGGAGCGAACACCGGGGAGCTGTTTTTT. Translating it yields CASSVDRGANTGELFF.